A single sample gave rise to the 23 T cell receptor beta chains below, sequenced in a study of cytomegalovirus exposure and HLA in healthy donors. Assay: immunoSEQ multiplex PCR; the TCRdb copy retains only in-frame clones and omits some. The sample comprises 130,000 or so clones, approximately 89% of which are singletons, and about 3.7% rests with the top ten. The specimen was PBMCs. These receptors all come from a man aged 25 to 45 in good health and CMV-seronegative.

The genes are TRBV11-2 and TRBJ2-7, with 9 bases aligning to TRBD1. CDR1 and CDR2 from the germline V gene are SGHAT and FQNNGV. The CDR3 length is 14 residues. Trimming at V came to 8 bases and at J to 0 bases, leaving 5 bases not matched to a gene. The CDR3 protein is CASRTGGYSYEQYF. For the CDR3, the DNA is TGTGCCAGCCGAACAGGGGGCTACTCCTACGAGCAGTACTTC.

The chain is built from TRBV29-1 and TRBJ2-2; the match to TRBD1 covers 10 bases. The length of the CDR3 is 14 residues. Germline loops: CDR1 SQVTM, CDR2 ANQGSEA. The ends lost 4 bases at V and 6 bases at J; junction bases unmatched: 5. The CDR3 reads CSVAGQGVSGELFF. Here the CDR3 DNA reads TGCAGCGTTGCCGGACAGGGGGTCTCCGGGGAGCTGTTTTTT.

In DNA, the CDR3 is TGCGCCAGCAGCTTAGGACAACTAAATTCACCCCTCCACTTT. Protein: CASSLGQLNSPLHF. The chain carries TRBV5-1 and TRBJ1-6, with D tentatively TRBD1 (5 bases). Trimming took 2 bases from V and 7 from J, leaving 10 bases between them. The CDR3 is 14 amino acids. Germline V CDR1 and CDR2: SGHRS, YFSETQ.

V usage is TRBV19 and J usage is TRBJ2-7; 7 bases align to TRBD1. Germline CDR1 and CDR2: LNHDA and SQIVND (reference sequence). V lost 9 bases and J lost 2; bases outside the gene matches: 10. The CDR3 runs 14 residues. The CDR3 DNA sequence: TGTGCCAGCGGTACTTCACAGGGGACCTACGAGCAGTACTTC. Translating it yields CASGTSQGTYEQYF.

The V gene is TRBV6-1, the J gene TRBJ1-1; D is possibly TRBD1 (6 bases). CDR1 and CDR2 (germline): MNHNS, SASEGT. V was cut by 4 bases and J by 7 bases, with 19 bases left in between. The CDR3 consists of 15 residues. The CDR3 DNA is TGTGCCAGCAGTGGGTACGGGCAGGGGTGGGGTGAAGCTTTCTTT. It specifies CASSGYGQGWGEAFF.

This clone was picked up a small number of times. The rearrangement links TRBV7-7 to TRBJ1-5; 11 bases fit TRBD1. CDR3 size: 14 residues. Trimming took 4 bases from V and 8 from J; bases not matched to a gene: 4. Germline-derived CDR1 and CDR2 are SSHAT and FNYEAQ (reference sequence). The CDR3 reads CASSYGQGAKPQHF. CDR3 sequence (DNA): TGTGCCAGCAGCTACGGACAGGGGGCGAAGCCCCAGCATTTT. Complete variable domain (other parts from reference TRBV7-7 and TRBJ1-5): GAGVSQSPRYKVTKRGQDVTLRCDPISSHATLYWYQQALGQGPEFLTYFNYEAQPDKSGLPSDRFSAERPEGSISTLTIQRTEQRDSAMYRCASSYGQGAKPQHFGDGTRLSIL.

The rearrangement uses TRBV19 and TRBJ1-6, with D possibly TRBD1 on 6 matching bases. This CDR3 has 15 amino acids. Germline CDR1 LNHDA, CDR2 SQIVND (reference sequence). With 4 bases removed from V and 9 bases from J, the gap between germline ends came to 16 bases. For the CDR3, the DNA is TGTGCCAGTAGTAACCACAGGGATCTAGGTTCACCCCTCCACTTT. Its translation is CASSNHRDLGSPLHF. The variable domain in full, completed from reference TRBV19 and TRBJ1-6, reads DGGITQSPKYLFRKEGQNVTLSCEQNLNHDAMYWYRQDPGQGLRLIYYSQIVNDFQKGDIAEGYSVSREKKESFPLTVTSAQKNPTAFYLCASSNHRDLGSPLHFGNGTRLTVT.

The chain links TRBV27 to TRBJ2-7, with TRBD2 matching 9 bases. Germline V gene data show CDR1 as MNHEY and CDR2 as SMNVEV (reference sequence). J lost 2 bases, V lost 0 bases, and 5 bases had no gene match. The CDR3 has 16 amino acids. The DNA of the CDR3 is TGTGCCAGCAGTTTATCAGGCGGGGGGGCGGCCTACGAGCAGTACTTC. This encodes CASSLSGGGAAYEQYF.

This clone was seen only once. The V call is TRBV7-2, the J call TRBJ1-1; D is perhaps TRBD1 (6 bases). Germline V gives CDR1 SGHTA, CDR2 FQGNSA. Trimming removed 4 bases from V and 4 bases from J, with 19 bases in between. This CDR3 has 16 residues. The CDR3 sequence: CASSSAGGATGTEAFF. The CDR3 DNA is TGTGCCAGCAGCTCCGCGGGGGGGGCTACGGGCACTGAAGCTTTCTTT.

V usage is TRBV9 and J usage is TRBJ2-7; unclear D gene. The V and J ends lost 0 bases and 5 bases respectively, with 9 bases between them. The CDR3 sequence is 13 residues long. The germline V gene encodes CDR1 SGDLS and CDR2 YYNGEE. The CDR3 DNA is TGTGCCAGCAGCGTAGGCGGAATGGACGAGCAGTACTTC. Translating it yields CASSVGGMDEQYF. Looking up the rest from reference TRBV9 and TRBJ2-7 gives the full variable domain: DSGVTQTPKHLITATGQRVTLRCSPRSGDLSVYWYQQSLDQGLQFLIQYYNGEERAKGNILERFSAQQFPDLHSELNLSSLELGDSALYFCASSVGGMDEQYFGPGTRLTVT.

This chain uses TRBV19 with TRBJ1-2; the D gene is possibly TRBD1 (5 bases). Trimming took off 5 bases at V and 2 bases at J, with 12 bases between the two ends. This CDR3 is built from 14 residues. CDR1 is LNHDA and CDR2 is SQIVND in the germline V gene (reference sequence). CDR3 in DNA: TGTGCCAGTAGTCTGGCCAAGGGGAACTATGGCTACACCTTC. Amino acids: CASSLAKGNYGYTF.

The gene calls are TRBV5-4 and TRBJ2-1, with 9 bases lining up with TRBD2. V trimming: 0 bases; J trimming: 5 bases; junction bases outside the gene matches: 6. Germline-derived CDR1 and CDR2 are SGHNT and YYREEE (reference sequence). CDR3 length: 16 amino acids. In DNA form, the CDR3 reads TGTGCCAGCAGCTTGGCCGGGGCGGGGGGGCACAATGAGCAGTTCTTC. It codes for CASSLAGAGGHNEQFF.

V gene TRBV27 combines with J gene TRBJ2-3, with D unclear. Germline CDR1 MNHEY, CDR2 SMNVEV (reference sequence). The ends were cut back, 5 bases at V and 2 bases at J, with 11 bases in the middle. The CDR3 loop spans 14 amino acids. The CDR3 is CASSPGLITDTQYF. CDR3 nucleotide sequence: TGTGCCAGCAGTCCGGGTCTAATCACAGATACGCAGTATTTT.

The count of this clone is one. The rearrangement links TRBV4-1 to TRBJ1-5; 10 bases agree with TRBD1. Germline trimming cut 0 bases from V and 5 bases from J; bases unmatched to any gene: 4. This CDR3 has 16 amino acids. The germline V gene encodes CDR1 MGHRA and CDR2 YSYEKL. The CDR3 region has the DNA TGCGCCAGCAGCCAAGATTTGGACAGGGGGGATCAGCCCCAGCATTTT. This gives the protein CASSQDLDRGDQPQHF.

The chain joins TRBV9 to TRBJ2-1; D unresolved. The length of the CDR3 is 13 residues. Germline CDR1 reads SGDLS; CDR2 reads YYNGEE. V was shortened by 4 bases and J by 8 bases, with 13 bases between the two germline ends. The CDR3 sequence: CASSQFTRDEQFF. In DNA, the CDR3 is TGTGCCAGCAGCCAATTCACCCGGGATGAGCAGTTCTTC.

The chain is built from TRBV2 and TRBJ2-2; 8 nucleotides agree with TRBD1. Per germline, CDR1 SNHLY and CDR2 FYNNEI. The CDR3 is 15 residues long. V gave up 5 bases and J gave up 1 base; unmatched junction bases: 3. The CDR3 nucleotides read TGTGCCAGCAGTCTTGACAGGGGGAACACCGGGGAGCTGTTTTTT. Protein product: CASSLDRGNTGELFF.

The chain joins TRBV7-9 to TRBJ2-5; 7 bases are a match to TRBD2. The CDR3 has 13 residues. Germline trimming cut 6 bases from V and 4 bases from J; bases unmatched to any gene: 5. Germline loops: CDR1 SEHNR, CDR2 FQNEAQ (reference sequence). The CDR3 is CASSLSGGETQYF. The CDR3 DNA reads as TGTGCCAGCAGTCTTTCGGGGGGAGAGACCCAGTACTTC. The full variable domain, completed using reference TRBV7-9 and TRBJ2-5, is DTGVSQNPRHKITKRGQNVTFRCDPISEHNRLYWYRQTLGQGPEFLTYFQNEAQLEKSRLLSDRFSAERPKGSFSTLEIQRTEQGDSAMYLCASSLSGGETQYFGPGTRLLVL.

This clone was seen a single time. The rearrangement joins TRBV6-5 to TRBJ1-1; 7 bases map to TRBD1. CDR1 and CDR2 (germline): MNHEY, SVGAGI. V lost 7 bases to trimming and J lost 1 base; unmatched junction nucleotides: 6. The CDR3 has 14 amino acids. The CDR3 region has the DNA TGTGCCAGCACCTGGACAGGTGGGAACACTGAAGCTTTCTTT. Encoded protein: CASTWTGGNTEAFF.

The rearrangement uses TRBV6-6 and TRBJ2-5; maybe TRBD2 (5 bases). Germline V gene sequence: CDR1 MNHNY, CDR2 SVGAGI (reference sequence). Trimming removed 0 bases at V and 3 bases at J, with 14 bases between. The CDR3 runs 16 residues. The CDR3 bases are TGTGCCAGCAGTTACTCGGGAGTAGAGACAAAAGAGACCCAGTACTTC. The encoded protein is CASSYSGVETKETQYF.

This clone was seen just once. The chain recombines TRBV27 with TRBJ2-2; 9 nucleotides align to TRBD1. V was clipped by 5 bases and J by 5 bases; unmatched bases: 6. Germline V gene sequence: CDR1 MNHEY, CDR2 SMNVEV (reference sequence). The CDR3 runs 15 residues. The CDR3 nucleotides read TGTGCCAGCAGTATCGGGACAGGGTGGACCGGGGAGCTGTTTTTT. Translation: CASSIGTGWTGELFF.

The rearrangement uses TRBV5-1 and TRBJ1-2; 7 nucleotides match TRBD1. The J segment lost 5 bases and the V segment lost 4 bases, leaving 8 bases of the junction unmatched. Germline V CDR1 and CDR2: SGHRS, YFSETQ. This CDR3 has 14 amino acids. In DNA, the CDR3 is TGCGCCAGCAGCCGCGGGACAGAGGGTTATGGCTACACCTTC. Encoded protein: CASSRGTEGYGYTF.

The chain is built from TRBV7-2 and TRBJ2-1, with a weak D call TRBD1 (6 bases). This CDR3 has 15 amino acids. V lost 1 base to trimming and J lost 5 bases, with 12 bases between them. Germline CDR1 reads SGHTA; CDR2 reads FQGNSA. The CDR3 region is CASSLDRVGDNEQFF. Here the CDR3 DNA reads TGTGCCAGCAGCTTAGACAGGGTTGGAGACAATGAGCAGTTCTTC.

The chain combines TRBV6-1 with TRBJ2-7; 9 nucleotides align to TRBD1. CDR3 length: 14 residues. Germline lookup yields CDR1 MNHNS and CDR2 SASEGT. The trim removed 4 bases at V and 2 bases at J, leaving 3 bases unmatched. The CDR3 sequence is CASSAGTGPYEQYF. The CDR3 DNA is TGTGCCAGCAGTGCCGGGACAGGGCCCTACGAGCAGTACTTC.